Here is one T cell receptor beta chain with its context. What it binds is unknown. V was cut by 7 bases and J by 2 bases, with 9 bases left in between. Germline V gives CDR1 SNHLY, CDR2 FYNNEI. The CDR3 is 13 residues long. This record comes from a study of CD8 T cells in Susac syndrome. cDNA came from about 0.5 to 1 ug RNA primed by random hexamers. TCRdb recomputed calls from the immunoSEQ multiplex PCR reads with MiXCR, one row per CDR3 protein. The sample holds under 80,000 distinct CDR3 sequences, about 93% seen once. Study results and caveats: The CD4+ T cell repertoires, which came from Susac syndrome patients, showed no sign of clonal expansion.

Sequencing targeted TCR beta in T cells from blood (CD8+ and CD4+). Diagnostic criteria defined recently for definite or probable disease were met by the Susac syndrome patients. The chain has TRBV2 and TRBJ1-5; D is uncertain. The specimen was CD4+ T cells from PBMCs. The sequence was collected from a human donor with Susac syndrome. For the CDR3, the DNA is TGTGCCAGCACGAGGGTTGGCAATCAGCCCCAGCATTTT. It codes for CASTRVGNQPQHF.